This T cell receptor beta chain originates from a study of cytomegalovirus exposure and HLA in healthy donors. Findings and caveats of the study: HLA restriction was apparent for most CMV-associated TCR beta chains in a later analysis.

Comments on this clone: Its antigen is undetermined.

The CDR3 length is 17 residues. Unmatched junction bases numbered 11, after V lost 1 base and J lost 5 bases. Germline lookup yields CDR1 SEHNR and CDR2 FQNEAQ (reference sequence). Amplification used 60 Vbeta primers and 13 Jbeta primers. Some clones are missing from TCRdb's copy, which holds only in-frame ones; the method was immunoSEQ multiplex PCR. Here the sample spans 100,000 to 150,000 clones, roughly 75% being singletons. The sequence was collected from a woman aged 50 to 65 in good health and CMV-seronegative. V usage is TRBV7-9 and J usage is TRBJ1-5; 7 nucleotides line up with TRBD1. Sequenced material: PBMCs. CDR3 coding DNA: TGTGCCAGCAGCTTAGTCTCTGGCCGTCAGGGGGATCAGCCCCAGCATTTT. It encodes CASSLVSGRQGDQPQHF.